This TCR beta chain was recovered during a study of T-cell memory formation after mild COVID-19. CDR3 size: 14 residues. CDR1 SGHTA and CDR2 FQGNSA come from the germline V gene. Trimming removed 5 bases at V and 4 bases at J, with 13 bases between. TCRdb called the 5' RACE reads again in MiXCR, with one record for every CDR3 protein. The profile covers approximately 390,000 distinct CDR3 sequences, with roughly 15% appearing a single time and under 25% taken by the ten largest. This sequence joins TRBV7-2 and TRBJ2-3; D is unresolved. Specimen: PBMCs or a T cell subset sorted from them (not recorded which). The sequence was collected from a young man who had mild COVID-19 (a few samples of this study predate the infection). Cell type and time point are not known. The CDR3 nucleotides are TGTGCCAGCAGCCCAACCCTGATCGCAGATACGCAGTATTTT. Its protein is CASSPTLIADTQYF.